This T cell receptor (beta chain) was obtained from a study of human T cells and chemical hapten exposure. This CDR3 contains 14 residues. Trimming cost V 7 bases and J 0 bases, with 12 bases left between them. Looked up from germline, CDR1 is SNHLY and CDR2 is FYNNEI. The time point was: patch test 2, 6 weeks after DPC sensitization. Treatment reported: therapeutic diphenylcyclopropenone sensitization with weekly scalp DPC. This clonotype was seen many times. MiXCR, run by TCRdb on the RACE reads, gives a single entry per CDR3 protein. The profile shows under 450,000 distinct CDR3 sequences, over 6% of them singletons.

This clonotype originated in a young woman with alopecia areata. Some clones in this sample may be carry-over from other donors' samples. The sample in question was whole blood, obtained in connection with sensitization to the hapten diphenylcyclopropenone (DPC). This chain joins TRBV2 and TRBJ1-2, with D possibly TRBD1 on 5 matching bases. DNA for the CDR3: TGTGCCAGCAACCCTAGACAGACTAACTATGGCTACACCTTC. It codes for CASNPRQTNYGYTF.